This T cell receptor beta chain was recorded in a study of cytomegalovirus exposure and HLA in healthy donors. With regard to this clone: As yet, its antigen is unknown.

Germline V gene data show CDR1 as MNHNY and CDR2 as SVGAGI (reference sequence). V was clipped by 6 bases and J by 2 bases; unmatched bases: 8. This CDR3 region has 15 residues. The PCR was carried out with 60 Vbeta primers and 13 Jbeta primers. Sequencing was performed with immunoSEQ multiplex PCR; in TCRdb, only in-frame clones are kept and a portion is missing. The sample yields about 94,000 clones, more than 65% seen once. Study-wide points: Presence/absence analyses supposed approximately even sequencing depth among donors.

This clonotype was obtained from a human donor in good health. Material: PBMCs. The chain is built from TRBV6-6 and TRBJ2-5, with TRBD1 identical over 8 bases. The CDR3 protein is CASRIDRGTQETQYF. In nucleotides, the CDR3 is TGTGCCAGCAGAATCGACAGGGGTACACAAGAGACCCAGTACTTC.